These 20 T cell receptor beta chains were sequenced from one sample in a study of regulatory T cells in long-lasting Graves disease. The TCR beta library used iRepertoire HTBI primers with Arm-PCR amplification of CDR3. TCRdb redid the calling of the multiplex PCR reads with MiXCR, one entry per CDR3 protein. The repertoire consists of roughly 380,000 distinct CDR3 sequences, with approximately 15% occurring once and the leading ten covering less than 35%. Sample time point: newly diagnosed GD, antithyroid drugs for less than 3 months. RNA isolated from PBMCs was used to make the TCR library. This same sample was also taken into another study, of T cells in Graves' hyperthyroidism and ophthalmopathy.

Sequencing used peripheral blood mononuclear cells (PBMCs), obtained at new diagnosis, from a patient treated with antithyroid drugs. The receptors here all came from a man aged 35-49 years with Graves disease.

This clonotype was seen ten or more times. The chain is built from TRBV4-3 and TRBJ1-1, with D unclear. The V and J ends lost 1 base and 10 bases respectively, with 19 bases between them. The CDR3 has 15 amino acids. The germline V gene encodes CDR1 LGHNA and CDR2 YSLEER. CDR3 loop: CASSQGPGQPLGAFF. The CDR3 nucleotides read TGCGCCAGCAGCCAAGGTCCTGGCCAGCCCTTAGGAGCTTTCTTT.

Regarding this clonotype: Mismatch with germline at one junction end may stem from a read error. This chain joins TRBV2 and TRBJ1-4; the match to TRBD1 covers 7 bases. This CDR3 is built from 13 residues. Germline V CDR1 and CDR2: SNHLY, FYNNEI. In DNA form, the CDR3 reads TGTGCCAGCAGCAGGGGGGCTAATGAAGAACTGTTTTTT. This sequence encodes CASSRGANEELFF.

This clonotype was counted ten times or more. The rearrangement links TRBV28 to TRBJ2-7; 9 nucleotides line up with TRBD1. The CDR3 spans 13 residues. Germline V gives CDR1 MDHEN, CDR2 SYDVKM. V lost 10 bases and J lost 4; bases outside the gene matches: 8. The CDR3 region has the DNA TGTGCCACCTCTACGGGGACAGGGTACGAGCAGTACTTC. Protein: CATSTGTGYEQYF.

This chain connects TRBV4-2 to TRBJ1-4; D not resolved. The V end lost 1 base, the J end lost 0 bases, and 3 bases lay between the germline ends. The CDR3 length is 14 residues. Germline loops: CDR1 LGHNA, CDR2 YNFKEQ. CDR3 protein: CASSQVATNEKLFF. In DNA form, the CDR3 reads TGTGCCAGCAGCCAAGTTGCAACTAATGAAAAACTGTTTTTT.

V is TRBV7-9 and J is TRBJ2-1; 15 bases line up with TRBD2. CDR3 length equals 19 residues. Germline lookup yields CDR1 SEHNR and CDR2 FQNEAQ (reference sequence). V lost 4 bases, J lost 0 bases, and 7 bases stayed unmatched. DNA for the CDR3: TGTGCCAGCAGCTCCGGGACTAGCGGGGGGTATAGCTCCTACAATGAGCAGTTCTTC. As protein: CASSSGTSGGYSSYNEQFF.

This clonotype was found a few times. The rearrangement joins TRBV28 to TRBJ2-5; 7 nucleotides line up with TRBD2. Trimming removed 4 bases from V and 5 bases from J; junction bases left unmatched: 13. Germline CDR1 is MDHEN and CDR2 is SYDVKM. This CDR3 contains 16 residues. For the CDR3, the DNA is TGTGCCAGCAGTTCCGCGACTAGCTCAGTGGGGGAGACCCAGTACTTC. This gives the protein CASSSATSSVGETQYF.

This rearrangement joins TRBV29-1 to TRBJ1-1; 7 bases agree with TRBD1. Per germline, CDR1 SQVTM and CDR2 ANQGSEA. This CDR3 region has 12 residues. The junction had 4 bases not matched to a gene; V was cut back by 8 bases and J by 1 base. CDR3 DNA: TGCAGCTTTAGGACAGGGAACACTGAAGCTTTCTTT. It yields the protein CSFRTGNTEAFF.

This clonotype has at least ten counts. The V call is TRBV2, the J call TRBJ2-7; D unresolved. V dropped 4 bases and J dropped 3 bases, with 10 bases sitting between them. The CDR3 totals 13 residues. The germline V gene has CDR1 SNHLY and CDR2 FYNNEI. CDR3 DNA: TGTGCCAGCAGTGGGGATGGCCTCTACGAGCAGTACTTC. Translation gives CASSGDGLYEQYF.

This clonotype was observed at least ten times. V usage is TRBV28 and J usage is TRBJ1-1, with D possibly TRBD1 on 6 matching bases. V was shortened by 2 bases and J by 13 bases, with 20 bases between the two germline ends. Germline CDR1 and CDR2: MDHEN and SYDVKM. This CDR3 is 14 amino acids long. The CDR3 DNA reads as TGTGCCAGCAGTTTAGACAGGCTTCCGAATATTCTTTTCTTT. This translates into CASSLDRLPNILFF.

The chain recombines TRBV29-1 with TRBJ1-2, with TRBD1 as a possible D gene (5 bases). The CDR3 is made up of 14 amino acids. Per germline, CDR1 SQVTM and CDR2 ANQGSEA. V was cut by 2 bases and J by 3 bases, with 13 bases left in between. The CDR3 loop is CSVERSWGDYGYTF. The CDR3 DNA is TGCAGCGTTGAACGAAGTTGGGGGGACTATGGCTACACCTTC.

This clonotype has a count of ten or more. This chain connects TRBV20-1 to TRBJ2-7; 7 nucleotides line up with TRBD1. V gave up 1 base and J gave up 2 bases; unmatched junction bases: 2. The CDR3 is 13 residues long. Germline lookup yields CDR1 DFQATT and CDR2 SNEGSKA (reference sequence). The CDR3 reads CSARGTGPYEQYF. The CDR3 nucleotides are TGCAGTGCTAGAGGGACAGGACCCTACGAGCAGTACTTC.

This clonotype was seen ten or more times. The rearrangement links TRBV6-2 or TRBV6-3 to TRBJ1-1, with D unclear. V lost 5 bases and J 9 bases, leaving 16 bases between the germline ends. The CDR3 extends over 13 amino acids. Germline loops: CDR1 MNHEY, CDR2 SVGEGT. CDR3 coding DNA: TGTGCCAGCAGTGAAAGAGCCCGCGAGCAAGCTTTCTTT. Its protein product is CASSERAREQAFF.

This clonotype was detected ten times or more. The chain employs TRBV3-1 and TRBJ1-2; maybe TRBD1 (6 bases). The CDR3 has 14 residues. The germline V gene has CDR1 LGHDT and CDR2 YNNKEL (reference sequence). Trimming stripped 3 bases from V and 5 bases from J, with 13 bases between. In DNA form, the CDR3 reads TGTGCCAGCAGCCAGGCACAGGGTTTATATGGCTACACCTTC. Encoded protein: CASSQAQGLYGYTF.

This clonotype was recorded at least ten times. An end of the junction differs from the germline gene, which may be a read error. The chain has TRBV11-2 and TRBJ1-1; D gene unclear. Germline loops: CDR1 SGHAT, CDR2 FQNNGV. The CDR3 sequence is 13 residues long. The CDR3 reads CASSPPPGAEAFF. Written as DNA, the CDR3 is TGCGCCAGCAGCCCCCCCCCCGGGGCTGAAGCTTTCTTT.

In its sample, this clonotype was seen many times. This sequence joins TRBV4-3 and TRBJ2-5, with D possibly matching TRBD1 (6 bases). This CDR3 region has 15 residues. V was shortened by 0 bases and J by 3 bases, with 11 bases between the two germline ends. CDR1 LGHNA and CDR2 YSLEER come from the germline V gene. The CDR3 DNA reads TGCGCCAGCAGCCAAGAGGTGGCAGGGGAAGAGACCCAGTACTTC. This translates into CASSQEVAGEETQYF.

Concerning this clonotype: This may come from a read error, since a much larger clone is one base off. No conserved phenylalanine or tryptophan ends this CDR3, so it is likely a read error. The limits of the CDR3 on the DNA are not certain, so only TCRdb's listed CDR3 is given. The J gene is TRBJ2-7, the V gene TRBV6-1; TRBD1, the table's D call, was not compared with the DNA. The CDR3 contains 11 residues when both ends are counted. Germline loops: CDR1 MNHNS, CDR2 SASEGT. CDR3 sequence reads: CASSDSGAPFL.

This clonotype has at least ten counts. This rearrangement joins TRBV7-9 to TRBJ2-3, with a weak D call TRBD2 (5 bases). The CDR3 covers 15 residues. Trimming left V 2 bases short and J 2 bases short, with 11 bases between. The germline gives CDR1 SEHNR, CDR2 FQNEAQ (reference sequence). Here the CDR3 reads CASSLIGLDTDTQYF. The DNA for the CDR3 is TGTGCCAGCAGCTTAATAGGACTTGACACAGATACGCAGTATTTT.

Ten or more counts support this clonotype. Compared with germline, one end of the junction differs, possibly owing to a read error. The V gene is TRBV20-1, the J gene TRBJ1-1, with D perhaps TRBD1 (6 bases). The CDR3 loop spans 13 amino acids. Germline values: CDR1 DFQATT, CDR2 SNEGSKA (reference sequence). The CDR3 coding sequence is TGCAGTGCTAGAGGTCAGGGGAACTCTGAAGCTTTCTTT. Amino acids: CSARGQGNSEAFF.

In its sample, this clonotype was seen many times. V usage is TRBV6-2 or TRBV6-3 and J usage is TRBJ2-1; TRBD1 aligns across 8 bases. V lost 0 bases to trimming and J lost 9 bases; unmatched junction nucleotides: 7. The CDR3 loop spans 15 amino acids. Germline V CDR1 and CDR2: MNHEY, SVGEGT. The CDR3 loop reads CASSYSSPGGGEQFF. The CDR3 region has the DNA TGTGCCAGCAGTTACTCTTCGCCAGGGGGCGGTGAGCAGTTCTTC.

This clonotype came up many times. The rearrangement links TRBV18 to TRBJ1-1; D might be TRBD1 (5 bases). The CDR3 spans 16 residues. The germline gives CDR1 KGHSH, CDR2 LQKENI. V lost 2 bases and J 0 bases, leaving 13 bases between the germline ends. The CDR3 loop is CASSPSATGMNTEAFF. DNA for the CDR3: TGTGCCAGCTCACCATCGGCTACAGGAATGAACACTGAAGCTTTCTTT.